This entry lists 4 T cell receptor beta chains sequenced from one sample in a study of blood T cell repertoires in COVID-19. Sequencing used immunoSEQ multiplex PCR; TCRdb keeps in-frame clones, though not all of them. The table has about 210,000 clones, 75% to 90% seen once; the top ten hold 0.65% to 0.85%. Sequencing input: peripheral blood. Every receptor here comes from a man aged 35 to 55 with acute or convalescent COVID-19.

This sequence joins TRBV5-4 and TRBJ1-2; TRBD1 agrees at 8 bases. The CDR3 extends over 13 amino acids. Losses at the gene ends were 6 bases for V and 7 bases for J; bases not matched to a gene: 8. Germline CDR1 SGHNT, CDR2 YYREEE (reference sequence). The CDR3 is CASTQDRVRGYTF. In DNA, the CDR3 is TGTGCCAGCACCCAGGACAGGGTGCGTGGCTACACCTTC.

This chain links TRBV6-5 with TRBJ2-3; D unresolved. V lost 8 bases and J lost 2, with 11 bases in between. The CDR3 runs to 13 residues. CDR1 MNHEY and CDR2 SVGAGI come from the germline V gene. Here the CDR3 reads CASAQAPTDTQYF. The CDR3 DNA sequence: TGTGCCAGCGCGCAGGCACCCACAGATACGCAGTATTTT.

This clone was recorded once. The chain couples TRBV7-6 to TRBJ2-3; 8 positions match TRBD1. V shed 3 bases, J shed 1 base, and the junction held 3 bases outside the gene matches. The length of the CDR3 is 15 residues. CDR1 SGHVS and CDR2 FNYEAQ come from the germline V gene. CDR3 sequence (DNA): TGTGCCAGCAGCTTCGGGACAGGACGCACAGATACGCAGTATTTT. It codes for CASSFGTGRTDTQYF.

V gene TRBV4-1 combines with J gene TRBJ2-7; no clear D. Germline-derived CDR1 and CDR2 are MGHRA and YSYEKL. The CDR3 length is 15 residues. Trimming cost V 2 bases and J 3 bases, with 14 bases left between them. The CDR3 DNA reads as TGCGCCAGCAGCCAAATTAGTCAGGCCGACTACGAGCAGTACTTC. This encodes CASSQISQADYEQYF.